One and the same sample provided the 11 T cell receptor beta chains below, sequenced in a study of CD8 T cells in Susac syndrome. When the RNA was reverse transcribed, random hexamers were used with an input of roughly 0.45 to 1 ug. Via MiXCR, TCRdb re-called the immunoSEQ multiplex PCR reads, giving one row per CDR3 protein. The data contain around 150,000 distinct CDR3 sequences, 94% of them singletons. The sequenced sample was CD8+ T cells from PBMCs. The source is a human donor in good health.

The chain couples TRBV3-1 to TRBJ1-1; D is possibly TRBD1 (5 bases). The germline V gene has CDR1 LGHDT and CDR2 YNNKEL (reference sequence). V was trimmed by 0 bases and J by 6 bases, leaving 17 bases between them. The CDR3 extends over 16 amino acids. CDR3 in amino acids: CASSQDHPGRSSEAFF. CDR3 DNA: TGTGCCAGCAGCCAAGATCACCCAGGGAGGTCATCTGAAGCTTTCTTT.

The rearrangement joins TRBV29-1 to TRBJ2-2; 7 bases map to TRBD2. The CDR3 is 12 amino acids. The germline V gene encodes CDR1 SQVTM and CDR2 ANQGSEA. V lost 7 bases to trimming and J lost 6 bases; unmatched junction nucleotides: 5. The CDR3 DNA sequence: TGCAGCGCTGGACTAGTATCCGGGGAGCTGTTTTTT. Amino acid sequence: CSAGLVSGELFF.

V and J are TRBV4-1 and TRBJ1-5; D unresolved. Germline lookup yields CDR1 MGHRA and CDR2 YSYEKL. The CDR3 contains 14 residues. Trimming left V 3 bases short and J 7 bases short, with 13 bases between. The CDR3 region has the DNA TGCGCCAGCAGCCAGGAAGGGTTCCGGCAGCCCCAGCATTTT. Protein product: CASSQEGFRQPQHF.

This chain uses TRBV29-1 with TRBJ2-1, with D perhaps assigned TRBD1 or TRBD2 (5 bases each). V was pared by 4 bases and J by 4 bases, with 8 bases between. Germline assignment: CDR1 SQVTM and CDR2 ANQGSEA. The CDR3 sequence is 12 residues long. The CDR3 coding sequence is TGCAGCGTTGTTGGGGGATACAATGAGCAGTTCTTC. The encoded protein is CSVVGGYNEQFF.

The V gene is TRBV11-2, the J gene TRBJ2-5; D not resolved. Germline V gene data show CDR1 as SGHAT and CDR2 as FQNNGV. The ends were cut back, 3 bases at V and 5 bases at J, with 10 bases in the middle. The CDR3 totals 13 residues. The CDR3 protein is CASSFVAYETQYF. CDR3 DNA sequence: TGTGCCAGCAGCTTTGTGGCTTATGAGACCCAGTACTTC.

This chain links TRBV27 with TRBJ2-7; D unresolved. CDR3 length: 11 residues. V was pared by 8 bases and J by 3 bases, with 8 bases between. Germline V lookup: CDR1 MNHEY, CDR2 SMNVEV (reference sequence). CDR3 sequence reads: CASGNSYEQYF. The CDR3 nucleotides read TGTGCCAGCGGAAACAGCTACGAGCAGTACTTC.

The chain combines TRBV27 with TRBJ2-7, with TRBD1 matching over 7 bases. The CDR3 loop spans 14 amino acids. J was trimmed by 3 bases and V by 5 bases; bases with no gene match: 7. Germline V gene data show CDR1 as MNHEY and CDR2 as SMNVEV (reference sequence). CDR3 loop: CASSPRGLNYEQYF. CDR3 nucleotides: TGTGCCAGCAGTCCCAGGGGGTTGAACTACGAGCAGTACTTC.

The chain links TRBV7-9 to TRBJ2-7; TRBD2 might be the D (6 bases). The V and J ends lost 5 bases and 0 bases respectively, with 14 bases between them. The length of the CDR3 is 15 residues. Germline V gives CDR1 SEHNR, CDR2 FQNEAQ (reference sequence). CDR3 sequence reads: CASSPRTTSSYEQYF. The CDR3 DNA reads TGTGCCAGCAGCCCGAGGACTACTAGCTCCTACGAGCAGTACTTC.

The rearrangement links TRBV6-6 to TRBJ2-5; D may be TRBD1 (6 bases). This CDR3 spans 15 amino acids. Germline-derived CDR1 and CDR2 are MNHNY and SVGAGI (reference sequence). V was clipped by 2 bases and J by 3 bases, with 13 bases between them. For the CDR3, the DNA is TGTGCCAGCAGTTACCCCCCCGCAGGGGAAGAGACCCAGTACTTC. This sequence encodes CASSYPPAGEETQYF.

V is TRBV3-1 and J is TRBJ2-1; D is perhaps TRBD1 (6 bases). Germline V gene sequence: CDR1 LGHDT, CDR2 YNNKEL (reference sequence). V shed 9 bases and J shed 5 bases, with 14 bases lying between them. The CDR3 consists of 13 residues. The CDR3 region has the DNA TGTGCCAGTAACCGGGACAACCACAATGAGCAGTTCTTC. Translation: CASNRDNHNEQFF.

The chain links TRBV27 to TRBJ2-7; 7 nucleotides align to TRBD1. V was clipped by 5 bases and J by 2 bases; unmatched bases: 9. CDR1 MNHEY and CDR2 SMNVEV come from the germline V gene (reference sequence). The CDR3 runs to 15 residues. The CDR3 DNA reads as TGTGCCAGCAGTACAATACTGGGACAGACCTACGAGCAGTACTTC. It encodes CASSTILGQTYEQYF.